This TCR beta chain derives from a study of T-cell reconstitution after alpha-beta-depleted transplantation in children. Whole-study findings and limits: High day-60 TCRbeta diversity in some patients came from surviving recipient T cells and thymic progenitors. From newly produced T cells came most of the T-cell counts and diversity one year after transplant.

The CDR3 loop spans 14 amino acids. V lost 6 bases to trimming and J lost 5 bases; unmatched junction nucleotides: 9. The V gene's germline CDR1 is MNHNS and CDR2 SASEGT. This clonotype was seen repeatedly, ten times or more. Its cognate antigen is unknown. The TCRbeta library incorporated unique molecular identifiers. TCRdb analysed the PCR reads with MiXCR anew, one entry per CDR3 protein. The sample gives about 280,000 distinct CDR3 sequences, around 10% of which show up once; 23% is in the top ten. The clonotype originates from a male patient aged 2-15 years who had a stem cell transplant for chronic granulomatous disease, so the T cells may come from the graft donor. The gene calls are TRBV6-1 and TRBJ2-5; TRBD1 matches at 7 bases. The input for sequencing was peripheral blood, taken 180 days after TCRalphabeta/CD19-depleted stem cell transplant. In DNA form, the CDR3 reads TGTGCCAGCAGAACCGAGGGGGCGCAGGAGACCCAGTACTTC. Protein product: CASRTEGAQETQYF.